The 29 T cell receptor beta chains below come from one sample, sequenced in a study of blood T cell repertoires in COVID-19. Some clones are missing from TCRdb's copy, which holds only in-frame ones; the method was immunoSEQ multiplex PCR. This table holds 140,000 or so clones, more than 75% found once. The sequencing sample was made of peripheral blood. These receptors were obtained from a human donor in a cohort sampled during active COVID-19.

The chain links TRBV9 to TRBJ1-6; 8 bases agree with TRBD1. The CDR3 is made up of 14 amino acids. V lost 6 bases, J lost 7 bases, and 6 bases stayed unmatched. CDR1 and CDR2 (germline): SGDLS, YYNGEE. CDR3 region: CASNPGQENSPLHF. The CDR3 DNA sequence: TGTGCCAGCAACCCGGGACAGGAAAATTCACCCCTCCACTTT.

J is TRBJ2-1 and V is TRBV5-6; TRBD2 agrees at 8 bases. CDR3 size: 15 residues. The germline V gene encodes CDR1 SGHDT and CDR2 YYEEEE. Germline trimming cut 3 bases from V and 10 bases from J; bases unmatched to any gene: 12. The CDR3 is CASSSRGARQLEQFF. CDR3 sequence (DNA): TGTGCCAGCAGCTCGCGGGGGGCCCGTCAGTTAGAGCAGTTCTTC.

The chain links TRBV5-5 to TRBJ2-1; 8 nucleotides agree with TRBD1. V lost 4 bases and J lost 0; bases outside the gene matches: 9. CDR3 length: 17 amino acids. Germline CDR1 SGHKS, CDR2 YYEKEE (reference sequence). This CDR3 is CASSATLTGGSYNEQFF. The DNA for the CDR3 is TGTGCCAGCAGCGCTACTCTAACAGGGGGCTCCTACAATGAGCAGTTCTTC.

The chain combines TRBV2 with TRBJ2-2, with 16 positions matching TRBD2. This CDR3 has 17 amino acids. Trimming took 8 bases from V and 3 from J; bases not matched to a gene: 6. CDR1 is SNHLY, CDR2 FYNNEI, per germline. CDR3 bases: TGTGCCAGCGTTGGGACTAGCGGGAGGGGGTACACCGGGGAGCTGTTTTTT. It yields the protein CASVGTSGRGYTGELFF.

V gene TRBV2 combines with J gene TRBJ2-7; possible D gene TRBD1, 5 bases. The CDR3 runs to 13 residues. The V end lost 3 bases, the J end lost 4 bases, and 10 bases lay between the germline ends. The germline CDR1 and CDR2 sequences are SNHLY and FYNNEI. CDR3 nucleotides: TGTGCCAGCAGTGACAGGGCCGGATACGAGCAGTACTTC. As protein: CASSDRAGYEQYF.

V and J are TRBV28 and TRBJ1-1; 7 bases line up with TRBD1. Germline V gene lookup returns CDR1 MDHEN and CDR2 SYDVKM. CDR3 size: 15 residues. J was trimmed by 1 base and V by 8 bases; bases with no gene match: 10. CDR3 sequence: CASRTGARGNTEAFF. The CDR3 DNA is TGTGCCAGCCGAACAGGGGCCCGGGGGAACACTGAAGCTTTCTTT.

This chain joins TRBV7-9 and TRBJ1-3, with 7 bases identical to TRBD1. The germline gives CDR1 SEHNR, CDR2 FQNEAQ (reference sequence). Unmatched junction bases numbered 5, after V lost 6 bases and J lost 0 bases. The CDR3 has 15 residues. The CDR3 loop is CASRLQGDSGNTIYF. CDR3 DNA: TGTGCCAGCAGGCTTCAGGGGGACTCTGGAAACACCATATATTTT. Complete variable domain (other parts from reference TRBV7-9 and TRBJ1-3): DTGVSQNPRHKITKRGQNVTFRCDPISEHNRLYWYRQTLGQGPEFLTYFQNEAQLEKSRLLSDRFSAERPKGSFSTLEIQRTEQGDSAMYLCASRLQGDSGNTIYFGEGSWLTVV.

This chain links TRBV11-3 with TRBJ2-1; 9 bases line up with TRBD1. The trim removed 4 bases at V and 5 bases at J, leaving 6 bases unmatched. The CDR3 is 15 amino acids. Looked up from germline, CDR1 is SGHNT and CDR2 is YENEEA. This CDR3 is CASSSGQGTNNEQFF. CDR3 sequence (DNA): TGTGCCAGCAGCTCGGGACAGGGCACTAACAATGAGCAGTTCTTC.

The chain employs TRBV12-3 or TRBV12-4 and TRBJ2-5; D call uncertain. The CDR3 covers 12 residues. The V end was cut by 3 bases, the J end by 5 bases, with 7 bases between. CDR3: CASSFSMETQYF. CDR3 nucleotides: TGTGCCAGCAGTTTTAGTATGGAGACCCAGTACTTC.

The chain has TRBV7-2 and TRBJ2-1, with 12 nucleotides matching TRBD2. In germline, CDR1 is SGHTA, CDR2 FQGNSA. J gave up 2 bases and V 0 bases, and 2 bases lay outside the gene matches. This CDR3 spans 17 amino acids. CDR3 sequence (DNA): TGTGCCAGCAGCTTAGCGTCTAGCGGGGGGGCCTACAATGAGCAGTTCTTC. Protein sequence: CASSLASSGGAYNEQFF.

This chain connects TRBV7-2 to TRBJ2-4; D might be TRBD2 (5 bases). The CDR3 has 15 residues. V lost 5 bases and J 0 bases, leaving 11 bases between the germline ends. Germline V gene data show CDR1 as SGHTA and CDR2 as FQGNSA. The CDR3 here is CASSLPGIAKNIQYF. DNA of the CDR3: TGTGCCAGCAGCCTCCCGGGGATAGCCAAAAACATTCAGTACTTC. The whole variable domain, remainder taken from reference TRBV7-2 and TRBJ2-4, is GAGVSQSPSNKVTEKGKDVELRCDPISGHTALYWYRQSLGQGLEFLIYFQGNSAPDKSGLPSDRFSAERTGGSVSTLTIQRTQQEDSAVYLCASSLPGIAKNIQYFGAGTRLSVL.

The V and J genes are TRBV5-1 and TRBJ2-3, with 16 bases that match TRBD2. The CDR3 loop spans 20 amino acids. The germline gives CDR1 SGHRS, CDR2 YFSETQ. The trim removed 4 bases at V and 2 bases at J, leaving 13 bases unmatched. Written as DNA, the CDR3 is TGCGCCAGCAGCCCCCGTGGGACTAGCGGGAGGGCCGGAAACACAGATACGCAGTATTTT. Amino acid sequence: CASSPRGTSGRAGNTDTQYF.

V is TRBV27 and J is TRBJ2-1; 10 nucleotides agree with TRBD1. The CDR3 sequence is 14 residues long. The V gene end was trimmed by 6 bases and the J gene end by 8 bases; junction bases not matched to a gene: 7. Looked up from germline, CDR1 is MNHEY and CDR2 is SMNVEV (reference sequence). This chain's CDR3 is CASSRQGAQDEQFF. The CDR3 DNA sequence: TGTGCCAGCAGCAGACAGGGGGCACAGGATGAGCAGTTCTTC.

The genes are TRBV19 and TRBJ2-3; 7 bases are a match to TRBD1. CDR3 size: 14 residues. Trimming cost V 5 bases and J 1 base; bases outside gene matches: 3. Germline V CDR1 and CDR2: LNHDA, SQIVND (reference sequence). In nucleotides, the CDR3 is TGTGCCAGTAGTCTGACAGGGCGCACAGATACGCAGTATTTT. This translates into CASSLTGRTDTQYF.

This sequence joins TRBV10-2 and TRBJ2-1; weak D call: TRBD1 (5 bases). This CDR3 spans 12 amino acids. Per germline, CDR1 WSHSY and CDR2 SAAADI. The V and J ends lost 8 bases and 10 bases respectively, with 15 bases between them. The CDR3 DNA follows: TGCGCCAGCTCAGAACTTAGGGGCGAGCAGTTCTTC. It encodes CASSELRGEQFF.

The chain links TRBV11-2 to TRBJ2-7; 7 bases are shared with TRBD2. Germline trimming cut 1 base from V and 3 bases from J; bases unmatched to any gene: 9. CDR3 length: 16 amino acids. Germline CDR1 is SGHAT and CDR2 is FQNNGV. Here the CDR3 DNA reads TGTGCCAGCAGCTTAGGGCCCCCTAGCGGATACTACGAGCAGTACTTC. Translation gives CASSLGPPSGYYEQYF.

The chain employs TRBV19 and TRBJ2-2; 7 nucleotides align to TRBD1. Germline CDR1 and CDR2: LNHDA and SQIVND (reference sequence). This CDR3 has 15 amino acids. J lost 4 bases, V lost 6 bases, and 8 bases had no gene match. CDR3 residues: CASSHGQARTGELFF. The CDR3 DNA follows: TGTGCCAGTAGCCACGGACAGGCGCGCACCGGGGAGCTGTTTTTT.

The CDR3 coding sequence is TGTGCCAGCAGCTTAGTTAGGAGATACACAGATACGCAGTATTTT. It yields the protein CASSLVRRYTDTQYF. The chain joins TRBV7-9 to TRBJ2-3; unclear D gene. Germline V gene sequence: CDR1 SEHNR, CDR2 FQNEAQ (reference sequence). Deletions cut 1 base from V and 2 bases from J, with 10 bases between. The CDR3 has 15 amino acids.

The chain combines TRBV9 with TRBJ2-2, with a tentative D call TRBD1 (6 bases). The CDR3 sequence is 16 residues long. The V gene lost 4 bases and the J gene lost 2 bases, with 15 bases spanning the gap. Germline CDR1 SGDLS, CDR2 YYNGEE. The CDR3 nucleotides are TGTGCCAGCAGCCTATCGACAGGAGGTAACACCGGGGAGCTGTTTTTT. Its translation is CASSLSTGGNTGELFF.

CDR3 amino acids: CASSDHKGQGAGYTF. DNA for the CDR3: TGTGCCAGCAGCGATCATAAAGGACAGGGTGCTGGCTACACCTTC. The chain uses TRBV5-4 and TRBJ1-2; 8 positions agree with TRBD1. This CDR3 comprises 15 residues. CDR1 and CDR2 from the germline V gene are SGHNT and YYREEE (reference sequence). The J segment lost 7 bases and the V segment lost 4 bases, leaving 12 bases of the junction unmatched.

The CDR3 DNA follows: TGTGCCATCAGTGTGGGACAGGGTTCCTACGAGCAGTACTTC. Its translation: CAISVGQGSYEQYF. The chain carries TRBV10-3 and TRBJ2-7; 9 nucleotides match TRBD1. The CDR3 runs 14 residues. CDR1 is ENHRY and CDR2 is SYGVKD in the germline V gene. V trimming: 4 bases; J trimming: 1 base; junction bases outside the gene matches: 2.

V is TRBV7-9 and J is TRBJ1-4; D is ambiguous. V lost 2 bases and J lost 3, with 10 bases in between. Germline V gives CDR1 SEHNR, CDR2 FQNEAQ (reference sequence). CDR3 length: 15 amino acids. CDR3 region: CASSLSRRANEKLFF. In DNA, the CDR3 is TGTGCCAGCAGCTTATCTAGGCGAGCTAATGAAAAACTGTTTTTT.

The chain couples TRBV28 to TRBJ1-6; maybe TRBD1 (5 bases). Trimming removed 5 bases at V and 5 bases at J, with 13 bases between. This CDR3 spans 15 amino acids. CDR1 is MDHEN, CDR2 SYDVKM, per germline. CDR3 in DNA: TGTGCCAGCAGTGCGCCGACAGTAAATAATTCACCCCTCCACTTT. Its translation: CASSAPTVNNSPLHF.

This chain uses TRBV28 with TRBJ2-4; 11 bases map to TRBD2. Germline assignment: CDR1 MDHEN and CDR2 SYDVKM. The trim removed 3 bases at V and 9 bases at J, leaving 4 bases unmatched. This CDR3 comprises 14 residues. CDR3 DNA sequence: TGTGCCAGCAGTTTGATAGCGGGAGGGGGCATTCAGTACTTC. This codes for CASSLIAGGGIQYF.

In its sample, this clone was seen a few times. The chain couples TRBV30 to TRBJ2-6; 11 nucleotides align to TRBD1. Germline V gene data show CDR1 as GTSNPN and CDR2 as SVGIG (reference sequence). This CDR3 has 15 amino acids. CDR3 amino acids: CASGTGGSGANVLTF. The CDR3 bases are TGTGCTTCCGGGACAGGGGGCTCTGGGGCCAACGTCCTGACTTTC.

V gene TRBV28 combines with J gene TRBJ1-2, with D possibly TRBD1 on 6 matching bases. The V gene lost 6 bases and the J gene lost 3 bases, with 20 bases spanning the gap. CDR1 is MDHEN and CDR2 is SYDVKM in the germline V gene. The CDR3 covers 16 residues. The CDR3 here is CASRAWGQGMDYGYTF. In DNA, the CDR3 is TGTGCCAGCAGGGCCTGGGGGCAGGGGATGGACTATGGCTACACCTTC.

The chain employs TRBV6-5 and TRBJ1-1; the D gene is possibly TRBD1 (6 bases). CDR1 MNHEY and CDR2 SVGAGI come from the germline V gene. This CDR3 spans 12 amino acids. V lost 11 bases to trimming and J lost 1 base, with 11 bases between them. The CDR3 nucleotides read TGTGCCCCCAGGGGCGAGAACACTGAAGCTTTCTTT. This sequence encodes CAPRGENTEAFF.

The chain is built from TRBV5-4 and TRBJ2-3; D is uncertain. Trimming left V 4 bases short and J 2 bases short, with 11 bases between. The CDR3 consists of 14 residues. Germline-derived CDR1 and CDR2 are SGHNT and YYREEE (reference sequence). CDR3 amino acids: CASSRDINTDTQYF. Here the CDR3 DNA reads TGTGCCAGCAGCCGAGACATAAACACAGATACGCAGTATTTT. The entire variable domain, with the rest obtained from reference TRBV5-4 and TRBJ2-3, is as follows: ETGVTQSPTHLIKTRGQQVTLRCSSQSGHNTVSWYQQALGQGPQFIFQYYREEENGRGNFPPRFSGLQFPNYSSELNVNALELDDSALYLCASSRDINTDTQYFGPGTRLTVL.

V is TRBV3-1 (or the pseudogene TRBV3-2) and J is TRBJ1-5; possibly TRBD1 for D (6 bases). Germline V CDR1 and CDR2: LGHDT, YNNKEL (reference sequence). The V end was cut by 5 bases, the J end by 0 bases, with 14 bases between. The CDR3 runs to 16 residues. Here the CDR3 reads CASSFGTPNSNQPQHF. CDR3 bases: TGTGCCAGCAGCTTCGGGACACCTAATAGCAATCAGCCCCAGCATTTT.